One sample yielded the 17 T cell receptor beta chains listed below, sequenced in a study of blood T cell repertoires in COVID-19. The protocol was immunoSEQ multiplex PCR, while the TCRdb copy is restricted to in-frame clones and leaves out a portion. The repertoire includes 250,000 or so clones, roughly 83% of them detected once, and approximately 2% sits in the top ten. The sample taken for sequencing was PBMCs or T cells enriched from blood (not recorded which). These receptors all come from a woman aged 50 to 60 who had recovered from COVID-19.

The V and J genes are TRBV7-2 and TRBJ2-3; D call uncertain. CDR1 and CDR2 (germline): SGHTA, FQGNSA. The CDR3 is made up of 14 amino acids. V lost 1 base and J lost 0, with 5 bases in between. CDR3 sequence reads: CASSLDGSTDTQYF. In DNA form, the CDR3 reads TGTGCCAGCAGCTTAGACGGTAGCACAGATACGCAGTATTTT.

DNA for the CDR3: TGTGCCAGTAGATCCGGGACAGGGGGCGGCTTTGATAATTCACCCCTCCACTTT. Translation: CASRSGTGGGFDNSPLHF. The V and J genes are TRBV19 and TRBJ1-6; 12 nucleotides line up with TRBD1. The CDR3 has 18 residues. Germline CDR1 LNHDA, CDR2 SQIVND (reference sequence). After removal of 6 bases from V and 5 bases from J, the junction contained 11 bases not matched to a gene.

The genes are TRBV5-8 and TRBJ1-2; 9 positions match TRBD1. Trimming took 5 bases from V and 4 from J; bases not matched to a gene: 12. The CDR3 consists of 16 residues. In germline, CDR1 is SGHTS, CDR2 YDEGEE. CDR3 nucleotide sequence: TGTGCCAGCAGGTCCGGGACAGGGACCTCAATCTATGGCTACACCTTC. This codes for CASRSGTGTSIYGYTF.

The chain has TRBV9 and TRBJ2-2; tentatively, D is TRBD2 (7 bases). The CDR3 runs to 14 residues. CDR1 and CDR2 from the germline V gene are SGDLS and YYNGEE. Trimming cost V 4 bases and J 6 bases, with 13 bases left between them. In DNA form, the CDR3 reads TGTGCCAGCAGCCCTAACGGGGGGCCCGGGGAGCTGTTTTTT. Its translation: CASSPNGGPGELFF.

The rearrangement links TRBV9 to TRBJ2-3, with 9 nucleotides matching TRBD2. Trimming took 3 bases from V and 7 from J; bases not matched to a gene: 12. The V gene's germline CDR1 is SGDLS and CDR2 YYNGEE. The CDR3 covers 16 residues. The CDR3 bases are TGTGCCAGCAGCGGGCCCAAAAGCGGGAGGATAAATACGCAGTATTTT. Amino acids: CASSGPKSGRINTQYF.

The chain combines TRBV12-5 with TRBJ1-1; no clear D gene. Germline V gene sequence: CDR1 LGHNT, CDR2 FRNRAP. The CDR3 runs to 16 residues. V was shortened by 0 bases and J by 1 base, with 12 bases between the two germline ends. The CDR3 sequence is CASGLVLYGKNTEAFF. CDR3 DNA sequence: TGTGCTAGTGGTTTGGTACTGTACGGGAAGAACACTGAAGCTTTCTTT. The variable domain in full, with the rest retrieved from reference TRBV12-5 and TRBJ1-1, is DARVTQTPRHKVTEMGQEVTMRCQPILGHNTVFWYRQTMMQGLELLAYFRNRAPLDDSGMPKDRFSAEMPDATLATLKIQPSEPRDSAVYFCASGLVLYGKNTEAFFGQGTRLTVV.

The gene calls are TRBV30 and TRBJ1-2; unclear D gene. Per germline, CDR1 GTSNPN and CDR2 SVGIG (reference sequence). V was pared by 4 bases and J by 2 bases, with 8 bases between. The CDR3 has 12 amino acids. The CDR3 loop is CAWKPGNYGYTF. CDR3 DNA sequence: TGTGCCTGGAAGCCGGGGAACTATGGCTACACCTTC. The variable domain in full, with the rest retrieved from reference TRBV30 and TRBJ1-2, is SQTIHQWPATLVQPVGSPLSLECTVEGTSNPNLYWYRQAAGRGLQLLFYSVGIGQISSEVPQNLSASRPQDRQFILSSKKLLLSDSGFYLCAWKPGNYGYTFGSGTRLTVV.

Only one count was recorded for this clone. This chain joins TRBV28 and TRBJ2-7, with a tentative D call TRBD1 (5 bases). The CDR3 spans 15 residues. V shed 1 base and J shed 5 bases, with 15 bases lying between them. The V gene's germline CDR1 is MDHEN and CDR2 SYDVKM. The CDR3 loop reads CASSLFGQPTDEQYF. CDR3 nucleotides: TGTGCCAGCAGTTTATTCGGACAACCGACGGACGAGCAGTACTTC.

In its sample, this clone was seen once. This sequence joins TRBV24-1 and TRBJ2-5; 10 positions match TRBD2. The CDR3 is 15 amino acids. Trimming removed 9 bases from V and 1 base from J; junction bases left unmatched: 7. Germline V gene data show CDR1 as KGHDR and CDR2 as SFDVKD. CDR3 residues: CATLELAGSQETQYF. In DNA, the CDR3 is TGTGCCACCTTAGAACTAGCGGGGAGCCAAGAGACCCAGTACTTC.

This chain joins TRBV7-9 and TRBJ2-7; D is possibly TRBD2 (5 bases). The germline V gene has CDR1 SEHNR and CDR2 FQNEAQ (reference sequence). This CDR3 contains 16 residues. V lost 2 bases, J lost 2 bases, and 16 bases lay in between. The CDR3 loop reads CASSLPPGGSPYEQYF. The CDR3 DNA reads as TGTGCCAGCAGCTTACCTCCCGGCGGGTCACCCTACGAGCAGTACTTC.

This chain joins TRBV4-3 and TRBJ1-3; D remains ambiguous. The CDR3 contains 15 residues. V lost 1 base, J lost 0 bases, and 7 bases lay in between. Germline V CDR1 and CDR2: LGHNA, YSLEER. The CDR3 loop is CASSQGALSGNTIYF. CDR3 DNA: TGCGCCAGCAGCCAAGGGGCACTCTCTGGAAACACCATATATTTT.

V is TRBV30 and J is TRBJ1-5, with D hard to call. CDR3 length: 13 amino acids. The germline V gene encodes CDR1 GTSNPN and CDR2 SVGIG (reference sequence). Trimming removed 0 bases at V and 6 bases at J, with 9 bases between. The CDR3 loop reads CAWSVLSGQPQHF. Here the CDR3 DNA reads TGTGCCTGGAGTGTTTTGAGTGGTCAGCCCCAGCATTTT.

The V call is TRBV5-5, the J call TRBJ2-7; TRBD2 aligns across 7 bases. The germline gives CDR1 SGHKS, CDR2 YYEKEE (reference sequence). V was clipped by 1 base and J by 6 bases; unmatched bases: 7. This CDR3 spans 14 amino acids. This CDR3 is CASSLPGGGLEQYF. The CDR3 bases are TGTGCCAGCAGCTTGCCGGGGGGTGGGCTCGAGCAGTACTTC.

V is TRBV7-9 and J is TRBJ2-2; a possible D gene is TRBD1 (5 bases). CDR3 length: 14 residues. Trimming took 1 base from V and 4 from J, leaving 7 bases between them. CDR1 and CDR2 from the germline V gene are SEHNR and FQNEAQ (reference sequence). For the CDR3, the DNA is TGTGCCAGCAGCTTAGGACAGCTCACCGGGGAGCTGTTTTTT. Translated: CASSLGQLTGELFF.

The DNA of the CDR3 is TGTGCCAGCAGCGCCCGGGGGGGCCAAGAGACCCAGTACTTC. It codes for CASSARGGQETQYF. The chain has TRBV9 and TRBJ2-5; 8 nucleotides agree with TRBD2. This CDR3 is built from 14 residues. CDR1 is SGDLS and CDR2 is YYNGEE in the germline V gene. The V segment lost 3 bases and the J segment 1 base; nucleotides outside the gene matches: 2. Variable domain in full (rest from reference TRBV9 and TRBJ2-5): DSGVTQTPKHLITATGQRVTLRCSPRSGDLSVYWYQQSLDQGLQFLIQYYNGEERAKGNILERFSAQQFPDLHSELNLSSLELGDSALYFCASSARGGQETQYFGPGTRLLVL.

The rearrangement links TRBV5-4 to TRBJ2-5, with D uncertain. This CDR3 region has 12 residues. Germline CDR1 SGHNT, CDR2 YYREEE (reference sequence). The V end was cut by 2 bases, the J end by 0 bases, with 2 bases between. The CDR3 DNA reads TGTGCCAGCAGCTTCGACCAAGAGACCCAGTACTTC. Protein product: CASSFDQETQYF.

The rearrangement joins TRBV3-1 (or the pseudogene TRBV3-2) to TRBJ2-2, with D unresolved. The germline gives CDR1 LGHDT, CDR2 YNNKEL (reference sequence). V gave up 4 bases and J gave up 0 bases, with 6 bases separating them. This CDR3 is 14 amino acids long. The CDR3 DNA reads TGTGCCAGCAGCCCGAGGACGAACACCGGGGAGCTGTTTTTT. This gives the protein CASSPRTNTGELFF.